This passage covers 8 T cell receptor beta chains from one sample sequenced in a study of cytomegalovirus exposure and HLA in healthy donors. 13 Jbeta primers and 60 Vbeta primers were used for the PCR. Profiled with immunoSEQ multiplex PCR; TCRdb holds only in-frame clones, not every one. The sample includes 100,000 to 150,000 clones, about three fifths of them seen just once. Sample: PBMCs. The receptor set was obtained from a woman in her thirties or forties in good health and CMV-seropositive.

This rearrangement joins TRBV7-2 to TRBJ2-5; unclear D gene. Germline-derived CDR1 and CDR2 are SGHTA and FQGNSA. This CDR3 spans 16 amino acids. V was clipped by 7 bases and J by 1 base, with 19 bases between them. CDR3 protein: CASTRVRGYPQETQYF. DNA of the CDR3: TGTGCCAGCACCCGAGTCCGCGGATACCCCCAAGAGACCCAGTACTTC.

This clone occurred a few times. The rearrangement joins TRBV6-5 to TRBJ2-6, with a possible D match to TRBD1 (5 bases). Per the germline V gene, CDR1 is MNHEY and CDR2 is SVGAGI. With 2 bases removed from V and 1 base from J, the gap between germline ends came to 9 bases. This CDR3 has 16 residues. The CDR3 DNA follows: TGTGCCAGCAGTTACAGGGGCACTTCTGGGGCCAACGTCCTGACTTTC. Amino acid sequence: CASSYRGTSGANVLTF.

This sequence joins TRBV2 and TRBJ2-3; 9 nucleotides agree with TRBD2. Germline loops: CDR1 SNHLY, CDR2 FYNNEI. After removal of 2 bases from V and 2 bases from J, the junction contained 5 bases not matched to a gene. CDR3 length: 16 amino acids. The CDR3 loop reads CASSERASGATDTQYF. The CDR3 DNA sequence: TGTGCCAGCAGTGAAAGGGCTAGCGGGGCCACAGATACGCAGTATTTT.

The chain recombines TRBV19 with TRBJ1-5; 7 nucleotides line up with TRBD1. The germline CDR1 and CDR2 sequences are LNHDA and SQIVND (reference sequence). V shed 4 bases and J 2 bases; nucleotides not matched to a gene: 5. The CDR3 length is 15 residues. For the CDR3, the DNA is TGTGCCAGTAGTACCGACAGGGTGGGCAATCAGCCCCAGCATTTT. Its protein product is CASSTDRVGNQPQHF.

V and J are TRBV27 and TRBJ2-7; D may be TRBD1 (6 bases). V shed 0 bases and J shed 3 bases, with 9 bases lying between them. The germline V gene encodes CDR1 MNHEY and CDR2 SMNVEV (reference sequence). The CDR3 spans 14 residues. This CDR3 reads CASSLSETGYEQYF. The CDR3 bases are TGTGCCAGCAGTTTATCCGAGACAGGCTACGAGCAGTACTTC.

This clone was observed once. The rearrangement uses TRBV11-2 and TRBJ1-1; TRBD1 matches at 9 bases. The CDR3 sequence is 16 residues long. The V segment lost 1 base and the J segment 1 base; nucleotides outside the gene matches: 4. Germline V gene sequence: CDR1 SGHAT, CDR2 FQNNGV. CDR3 loop: CASSLATGGANTEAFF. For the CDR3, the DNA is TGTGCCAGCAGCTTAGCTACAGGGGGCGCGAACACTGAAGCTTTCTTT.

This clone came up a few times. V and J are TRBV11-3 and TRBJ2-4; 7 nucleotides match TRBD1. V gave up 5 bases and J gave up 5 bases; unmatched junction bases: 12. CDR1 is SGHNT, CDR2 YENEEA, per germline. The length of the CDR3 is 16 residues. The CDR3 DNA sequence: TGTGCCAGCAGCACTTGGACAGGTCCCGCCCAAAACATTCAGTACTTC. Translating gives CASSTWTGPAQNIQYF.

This clone was seen once. A junction boundary mismatches the germline segment, possibly from a read error. The chain links TRBV2 to TRBJ2-1; D is perhaps TRBD2 (5 bases). The CDR3 has 13 residues. CDR1 SNHLY and CDR2 FYNNEI come from the germline V gene. CDR3 nucleotide sequence: TGTGCCAGCACTAAGGACTCCGACAATGAGCAGTTCTTC. Translation gives CASTKDSDNEQFF.